This is a list of T cell receptor beta chains from one sample in a study of tumor-infiltrating lymphocytes in primary liver carcinoma. TCRdb reanalysed the multiplex PCR reads using MiXCR and keeps one entry per CDR3 protein. The data hold about 350,000 distinct CDR3 sequences, with less than 65% observed a single time. The sample was peripheral blood. Receptors were obtained from a man aged 40-55 years with primary liver carcinoma and hepatitis B virus infection. Each CDR3 is given with its conserved first and last residue. The D gene is left open where the match is weak. Clone size is not always given. Where it is, it says once, few, many or a class for expanded clones.

V gene: TRBV27; D gene: NA; J gene: TRBJ1-1; clone size: NA; CDR3 protein: CASSLSGVEGTAFF; CDR3 DNA: TGTGCCAGCAGTTTATCCGGGGTAGAGGGTACAGCTTTCTTT
V gene: TRBV1; D gene: NA; J gene: TRBJ1-1; clone size: few; CDR3 protein: CTSSRQGAKNTEAFF; CDR3 DNA: TGCACCAGCAGCCGACAGGGGGCGAAGAACACTGAAGCTTTCTTT
V gene: TRBV7-9; D gene: NA; J gene: TRBJ1-5; clone size: NA; CDR3 protein: CVSSGSITQPQHF; CDR3 DNA: TGTGTCAGCAGCGGCAGTATCACTCAACCCCAGCATTTT
V gene: TRBV5-1; D gene: NA; J gene: TRBJ2-6; clone size: NA; CDR3 protein: CASSLGPASGANVLTF; CDR3 DNA: TGCGCCAGCAGCTTGGGGCCGGCCTCTGGGGCCAACGTCCTGACTTTC
V gene: TRBV11-2; D gene: NA; J gene: TRBJ2-2; clone size: NA; CDR3 protein: CASSLILASARELFF; CDR3 DNA: TGTGCCAGCAGCTTAATACTAGCCTCGGCCCGGGAGCTGTTTTTT
V gene: TRBV28; D gene: TRBD1; J gene: TRBJ2-4; clone size: NA; CDR3 protein: CASSLWGTGKDIQCF; CDR3 DNA: TGTGCCAGCAGTTTATGGGGGACAGGGAAGGACATTCAGTGCTTC
V gene: TRBV7-9; D gene: NA; J gene: TRBJ2-7; clone size: NA; CDR3 protein: CASSDGQYEQYF; CDR3 DNA: TGTGCCAGCAGCGACGGACAGTACGAGCAGTACTTC
V gene: TRBV4-3; D gene: NA; J gene: TRBJ2-7; clone size: many; CDR3 protein: CASSQGYRSSYEQYF; CDR3 DNA: TGCGCCAGCAGCCAAGGATACAGGAGCTCCTACGAGCAGTACTTC
V gene: TRBV11-2; D gene: TRBD1; J gene: TRBJ1-5; clone size: once; CDR3 protein: CVSSLGDRVTNQPHHF; CDR3 DNA: TGTGTCAGCAGCTTGGGGGACAGGGTAACCAATCAGCCCCATCATTTT
V gene: TRBV11-2; D gene: NA; J gene: TRBJ2-3; clone size: NA; CDR3 protein: CASSLNGGHGDMQYF; CDR3 DNA: TGTGCCAGCAGCTTAAACGGTGGTCACGGTGATATGCAGTATTTT
V gene: TRBV11-3; D gene: NA; J gene: TRBJ2-1; clone size: once; CDR3 protein: CASILETPSRPAYNEQFF; CDR3 DNA: TGTGCCAGCATTCTAGAGACCCCTAGCAGACCGGCCTACAATGAGCAGTTCTTC
V gene: TRBV11-2; D gene: TRBD1; J gene: TRBJ2-5; clone size: NA; CDR3 protein: CASSIQGAWETQYF; CDR3 DNA: TGCGCCAGCAGCATACAGGGGGCCTGGGAGACCCAGTACTTC
V gene: TRBV29-1; D gene: NA; J gene: TRBJ2-1; clone size: NA; CDR3 protein: CSVEYVGDEQLF; CDR3 DNA: TGCAGCGTTGAATATGTGGGAGATGAGCAGCTCTTC
V gene: TRBV4-1; D gene: NA; J gene: TRBJ1-4; clone size: many; CDR3 protein: CASSQHPGEKLFF; CDR3 DNA: TGCGCCAGCAGCCAACACCCTGGCGAAAAACTGTTTTTT
V gene: TRBV10-3; D gene: TRBD1; J gene: TRBJ2-1; clone size: many; CDR3 protein: CAISEPRGTGNNEQFF; CDR3 DNA: TGTGCCATCAGTGAGCCGAGGGGGACAGGGAACAATGAGCAGTTCTTC
V gene: TRBV6-5; D gene: NA; J gene: TRBJ2-3; clone size: few; CDR3 protein: CASSYSNTDTQYF; CDR3 DNA: TGTGCCAGCAGTTACTCAAACACAGATACGCAGTATTTT
V gene: TRBV30; D gene: NA; J gene: TRBJ2-1; clone size: NA; CDR3 protein: CAWSTLGDSGYNEQFF; CDR3 DNA: TGTGCCTGGAGTACCCTCGGTGATAGCGGCTACAATGAGCAGTTCTTC
V gene: TRBV10-1; D gene: NA; J gene: TRBJ2-5; clone size: many; CDR3 protein: CASSPITPGTPTEQETQYF; CDR3 DNA: TGCGCCAGCAGTCCAATTACTCCCGGGACTCCGACGGAACAAGAGACCCAGTACTTC
V gene: TRBV28; D gene: TRBD2; J gene: TRBJ2-7; clone size: NA; CDR3 protein: CASREGLAEYEQYF; CDR3 DNA: TGTGCCAGCAGGGAAGGACTAGCGGAATACGAGCAGTACTTC
V gene: TRBV29-1; D gene: NA; J gene: TRBJ2-7; clone size: few; CDR3 protein: CSVGGAGRAYEQYF; CDR3 DNA: TGCAGCGTTGGGGGGGCAGGGAGGGCATACGAGCAGTACTTC
V gene: TRBV24-1; D gene: NA; J gene: TRBJ1-5; clone size: NA; CDR3 protein: CATSSGNNQPQHF; CDR3 DNA: TGTGCCACCAGCTCGGGGAACAATCAGCCCCAGCATTTT
V gene: TRBV7-8; D gene: NA; J gene: TRBJ2-1; clone size: NA; CDR3 protein: CASSLGTLLRRNDNEQFF; CDR3 DNA: TGTGCCAGCAGCTTAGGGACCCTTCTGAGGCGGAATGACAATGAGCAGTTCTTC
V gene: TRBV12-3/TRBV12-4; D gene: TRBD2; J gene: TRBJ2-2; clone size: once; CDR3 protein: CASRLKGVSLAGVTGELFF; CDR3 DNA: TGTGCCAGCCGTTTAAAAGGAGTGAGTCTAGCGGGAGTAACCGGGGAGCTGTTTTTT
V gene: TRBV29-1; D gene: NA; J gene: TRBJ2-5; clone size: medium-sized; CDR3 protein: CSVAVLGTQYF; CDR3 DNA: TGCAGCGTTGCTGTACTTGGGACCCAGTACTTC
V gene: TRBV5-1; D gene: NA; J gene: TRBJ1-1; clone size: once; CDR3 protein: CASRGRAGTEAFF; CDR3 DNA: TGCGCCAGCCGGGGGAGGGCTGGCACTGAAGCTTTCTTT
V gene: TRBV5-1; D gene: NA; J gene: TRBJ2-7; clone size: few; CDR3 protein: CASTTDSGVLEQYF; CDR3 DNA: TGCGCCAGCACTACTGACAGTGGCGTACTCGAGCAGTACTTC
V gene: TRBV7-9; D gene: TRBD1; J gene: TRBJ2-5; clone size: few; CDR3 protein: CASSFWTGGEETQYF; CDR3 DNA: TGTGCCAGCAGCTTCTGGACAGGGGGAGAAGAGACCCAGTACTTC
V gene: TRBV28; D gene: NA; J gene: TRBJ2-7; clone size: NA; CDR3 protein: CASRAAGLPFEQYF; CDR3 DNA: TGTGCCAGCAGAGCGGCAGGGCTCCCCTTCGAGCAGTACTTC
V gene: TRBV11-2; D gene: NA; J gene: TRBJ2-2; clone size: NA; CDR3 protein: CASSLQGGELFF; CDR3 DNA: TGTGCCAGCAGCCTCCAGGGAGGTGAGCTGTTTTTT
V gene: TRBV7-9; D gene: NA; J gene: TRBJ2-1; clone size: NA; CDR3 protein: CASSPKRGNEQFF; CDR3 DNA: TGTGCCAGCAGTCCGAAAAGGGGTAATGAGCAGTTCTTC
V gene: TRBV29-1; D gene: TRBD1; J gene: TRBJ2-5; clone size: NA; CDR3 protein: CSVEANRGRAETQYF; CDR3 DNA: TGCAGCGTTGAAGCGAACAGGGGGCGAGCAGAGACCCAGTACTTC
V gene: TRBV11-1; D gene: TRBD1; J gene: TRBJ2-7; clone size: many; CDR3 protein: CASSLPGQGRSYEQYF; CDR3 DNA: TGTGCCAGCAGCTTACCAGGACAGGGGCGCTCCTACGAGCAGTACTTC
V gene: TRBV11-2; D gene: TRBD2; J gene: TRBJ2-3; clone size: many; CDR3 protein: CASSSPSGGRYTDTQYF; CDR3 DNA: TGTGCCAGCAGCTCGCCCTCGGGCGGGAGATACACAGATACGCAGTATTTT
V gene: TRBV11-2; D gene: TRBD1; J gene: TRBJ1-6; clone size: NA; CDR3 protein: CTSSQQGINSSRHF; CDR3 DNA: TGTACCAGCAGCCAACAGGGGATTAATTCATCCCGCCACTTT
V gene: TRBV2; D gene: NA; J gene: TRBJ1-4; clone size: once; CDR3 protein: CASSEETGAYGKLFF; CDR3 DNA: TGTGCCAGCAGTGAAGAGACAGGCGCCTATGGAAAACTGTTTTTT
V gene: TRBV5-4; D gene: TRBD1; J gene: TRBJ2-7; clone size: few; CDR3 protein: CASSFKGAVSYEQYF; CDR3 DNA: TGTGCCAGCAGCTTCAAGGGGGCCGTTTCCTACGAGCAGTACTTC
V gene: TRBV2; D gene: NA; J gene: TRBJ2-2; clone size: few; CDR3 protein: CASSELVNTGELFF; CDR3 DNA: TGTGCCAGCAGTGAACTGGTGAACACCGGGGAGCTGTTTTTT
V gene: TRBV28; D gene: NA; J gene: TRBJ2-7; clone size: NA; CDR3 protein: CASSRQGGTGYKQYF; CDR3 DNA: TGTGCCAGCAGCAGACAAGGGGGAACTGGCTACAAGCAGTACTTC
V gene: TRBV5-1; D gene: NA; J gene: TRBJ2-3; clone size: NA; CDR3 protein: CASSLEGNTQYF; CDR3 DNA: TGCGCCAGCAGCTTGGAAGGGAATACGCAGTATTTT
V gene: TRBV11-1; D gene: TRBD2; J gene: TRBJ2-1; clone size: many; CDR3 protein: CASSSSGNRNEQFF; CDR3 DNA: TGTGCCAGCAGCTCTAGCGGGAATAGGAATGAGCAGTTCTTC
V gene: TRBV11-2; D gene: TRBD1; J gene: TRBJ2-3; clone size: few; CDR3 protein: CVSSRGQGTDTQYF; CDR3 DNA: TGTGTCAGCAGCCGAGGACAGGGCACAGATACGCAGTATTTT
V gene: TRBV6-5; D gene: NA; J gene: TRBJ2-1; clone size: many; CDR3 protein: CASSFMKGANEQFF; CDR3 DNA: TGTGCCAGCAGTTTCATGAAGGGTGCCAATGAGCAGTTCTTC
V gene: TRBV4-3; D gene: NA; J gene: TRBJ2-7; clone size: NA; CDR3 protein: CASSQDTGRVGVQYF; CDR3 DNA: TGCGCCAGCAGCCAAGATACGGGTAGGGTGGGAGTGCAGTACTTC
V gene: TRBV6-5; D gene: NA; J gene: TRBJ2-3; clone size: many; CDR3 protein: CASRQNGADTQYF; CDR3 DNA: TGTGCCAGCCGCCAGAACGGGGCAGATACGCAGTATTTT